The 22 T cell receptor beta chains below come from one sample, sequenced in a study of monozygotic twins with inflammatory bowel disease. TCRdb re-called the 5' RACE reads, yielding one record per CDR3 amino acid sequence without DNA. The sample has 310,000 or so distinct CDR3 sequences. Sequences were obtained from blood. These receptors all stem from a human donor with ulcerative colitis or Crohn's disease, or a healthy co-twin of an affected twin (not recorded which).

The rearrangement joins TRBV10-3 to TRBJ2-3; TCRdb's assignment of TRBD2 cannot be checked, as there is no DNA. Per the germline V gene, CDR1 is ENHRY and CDR2 is SYGVKD. The length of the CDR3 is 17 residues. Here the CDR3 reads CAISPIQMGLPTDTQYF.

This chain connects TRBV20-1 to TRBJ1-2; the D gene TCRdb calls, TRBD1, cannot be checked with no DNA. There are 14 residues in the CDR3. Looked up from germline, CDR1 is DFQATT and CDR2 is SNEGSKA (reference sequence). CDR3 sequence reads: CSASNPGLGYGYTF.

CDR3 loop: CASVRGGASGELFF. The genes are TRBV30 and TRBJ2-2; TCRdb proposes TRBD1, but this gene call is untestable without DNA. Germline V lookup: CDR1 GTSNPN, CDR2 SVGIG (reference sequence). The CDR3 is 14 amino acids.

The rearrangement uses TRBV6-5 and TRBJ2-7; there is no DNA to check the TCRdb D call of TRBD2. This CDR3 has 15 residues. The germline V gene has CDR1 MNHEY and CDR2 SVGAGI. The CDR3 here is CASSYSGRPAYEQYF.

This CDR3 reads CSARDLRDSNQPQHF. This chain uses TRBV20-1 with TRBJ1-5. The CDR3 length is 15 residues. Germline CDR1 and CDR2: DFQATT and SNEGSKA (reference sequence).

The rearrangement uses TRBV19 and TRBJ2-7; absent DNA, TCRdb's TRBD1 call cannot be checked. This CDR3 spans 15 amino acids. Germline CDR1 reads LNHDA; CDR2 reads SQIVND (reference sequence). CDR3 amino acids: CASSLVGTGPYEQYF.

V is TRBV3-1 and J is TRBJ1-4; TCRdb's D call of TRBD1 is untestable without DNA. Germline V gene lookup returns CDR1 LGHDT and CDR2 YNNKEL (reference sequence). The CDR3 runs to 16 residues. This CDR3 is CASSELDRGANEKLFF.

The rearrangement links TRBV12-3 or TRBV12-4 to TRBJ2-6. This CDR3 is built from 16 residues. CDR3: CASSENRRSGANVLTF.

The chain joins TRBV30 to TRBJ1-1; the D gene TCRdb calls, TRBD1, cannot be checked with no DNA. Looked up from germline, CDR1 is GTSNPN and CDR2 is SVGIG (reference sequence). This CDR3 comprises 13 residues. CDR3 in amino acids: CAWSPGWDTEAFF.

The chain joins TRBV10-2 to TRBJ2-7. The CDR3 is 14 amino acids. Germline values: CDR1 WSHSY, CDR2 SAAADI. The CDR3 loop reads CASCGRYSSYEQYF.

The CDR3: CASSGTSGIYEQYF. The chain has TRBV7-2 and TRBJ2-7; TCRdb's assignment of TRBD2 cannot be checked, as there is no DNA. The germline V gene has CDR1 SGHTA and CDR2 FQGNSA. CDR3 length: 14 residues.

This chain joins TRBV19 and TRBJ1-2; with no DNA, the TCRdb D assignment of TRBD1 cannot be verified. Germline V lookup: CDR1 LNHDA, CDR2 SQIVND (reference sequence). This CDR3 has 15 amino acids. The CDR3 reads CASTTAGGQSYGYTF.

The chain links TRBV15 to TRBJ1-2; TCRdb indicates TRBD1, and absent DNA this call remains unverified. From germline, CDR1 is LNHNV and CDR2 YYDKDF (reference sequence). The length of the CDR3 is 13 residues. The CDR3 protein is CATSRVDRMNLTF.

The gene calls are TRBV7-6 and TRBJ1-1; TCRdb designates TRBD1, a call that cannot be tested without DNA. Germline assignment: CDR1 SGHVS and CDR2 FNYEAQ. This CDR3 has 13 amino acids. The CDR3 protein is CASSLLPGAEAFF.

The chain couples TRBV4-1 to TRBJ1-4; the TCRdb D gene call, TRBD1, has no DNA to confirm it. This CDR3 contains 15 residues. Per the germline V gene, CDR1 is MGHRA and CDR2 is YSYEKL. CDR3 sequence reads: CASSQAGTGGEKLFF.

This chain connects TRBV24-1 to TRBJ2-1; with no DNA, the TCRdb D assignment of TRBD2 cannot be verified. Per germline, CDR1 KGHDR and CDR2 SFDVKD. The CDR3 runs to 16 residues. The CDR3 is CATSATVASGQNEQFF.

V gene TRBV4-2 combines with J gene TRBJ2-1; TCRdb calls TRBD2, which cannot be checked without DNA. The CDR3 has 16 amino acids. Germline loops: CDR1 LGHNA, CDR2 YNFKEQ. The CDR3 loop is CASSPGTSGSENEQSF.

The genes are TRBV27 and TRBJ1-5; the D call from TCRdb, TRBD1, cannot be confirmed without DNA. The CDR3 covers 14 residues. Germline assignment: CDR1 MNHEY and CDR2 SMNVEV (reference sequence). This chain's CDR3 is CASRQGGFGQPQHF.

The chain links TRBV27 to TRBJ2-3. Germline values: CDR1 MNHEY, CDR2 SMNVEV (reference sequence). The CDR3 runs 15 residues. The chain's CDR3 is CASRSYGQGTDTQYF.

The V and J genes are TRBV7-2 and TRBJ2-5; absent DNA, TCRdb's TRBD1 call cannot be checked. Germline V gene data show CDR1 as SGHTA and CDR2 as FQGNSA. The CDR3 spans 13 residues. The CDR3: CASSRQGYETQYF.

The genes are TRBV20-1 and TRBJ1-3; TCRdb proposes TRBD1, but this gene call is untestable without DNA. In germline, CDR1 is DFQATT, CDR2 SNEGSKA (reference sequence). This CDR3 region has 15 residues. Here the CDR3 reads CSASRDRHSGNTIYF.

The rearrangement uses TRBV4-3 and TRBJ1-2; the TRBD1 assignment by TCRdb is unverifiable without DNA. The germline CDR1 and CDR2 sequences are LGHNA and YSLEER. The CDR3 extends over 16 amino acids. Here the CDR3 reads CASSQEGPLTNYGYTF.